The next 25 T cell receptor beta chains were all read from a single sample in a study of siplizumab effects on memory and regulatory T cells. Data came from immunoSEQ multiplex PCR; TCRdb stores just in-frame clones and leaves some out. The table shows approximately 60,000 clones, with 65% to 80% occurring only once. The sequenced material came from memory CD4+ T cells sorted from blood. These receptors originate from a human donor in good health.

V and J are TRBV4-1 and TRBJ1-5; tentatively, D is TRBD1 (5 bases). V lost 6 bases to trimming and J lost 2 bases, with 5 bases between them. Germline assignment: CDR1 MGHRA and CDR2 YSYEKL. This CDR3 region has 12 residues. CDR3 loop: CASRGGNQPQHF. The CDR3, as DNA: TGCGCCAGCAGAGGGGGCAATCAGCCCCAGCATTTT.

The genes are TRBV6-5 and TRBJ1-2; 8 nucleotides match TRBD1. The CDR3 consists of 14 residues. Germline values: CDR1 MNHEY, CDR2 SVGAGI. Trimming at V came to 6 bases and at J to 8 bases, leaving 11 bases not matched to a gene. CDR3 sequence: CASSPTGDFLGYTF. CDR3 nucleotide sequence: TGTGCCAGCAGCCCGACAGGGGACTTCTTAGGCTACACCTTC.

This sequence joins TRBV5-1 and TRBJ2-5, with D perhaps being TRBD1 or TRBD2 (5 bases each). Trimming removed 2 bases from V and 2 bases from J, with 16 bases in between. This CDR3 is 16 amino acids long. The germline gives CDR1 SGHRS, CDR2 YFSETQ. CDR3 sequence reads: CASSFEGSGAQETQYF. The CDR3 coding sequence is TGCGCCAGCAGCTTCGAGGGTTCCGGGGCTCAAGAGACCCAGTACTTC.

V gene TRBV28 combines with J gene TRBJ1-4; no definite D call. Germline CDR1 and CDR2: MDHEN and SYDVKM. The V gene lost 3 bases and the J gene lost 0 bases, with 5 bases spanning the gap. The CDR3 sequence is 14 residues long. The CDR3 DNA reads TGTGCCAGCAGTTTTGATGCAACTAATGAAAAACTGTTTTTT. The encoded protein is CASSFDATNEKLFF.

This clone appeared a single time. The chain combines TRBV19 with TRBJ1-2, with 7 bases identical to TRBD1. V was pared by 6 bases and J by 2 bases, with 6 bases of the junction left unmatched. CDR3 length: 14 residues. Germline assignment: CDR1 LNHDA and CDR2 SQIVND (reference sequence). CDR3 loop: CASRGTAKNYGYTF. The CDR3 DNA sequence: TGTGCCAGTAGAGGGACAGCGAAAAACTATGGCTACACCTTC.

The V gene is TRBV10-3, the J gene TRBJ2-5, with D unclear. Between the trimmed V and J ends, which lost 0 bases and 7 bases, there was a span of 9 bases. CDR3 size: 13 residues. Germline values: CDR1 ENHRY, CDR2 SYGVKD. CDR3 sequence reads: CAISESTGSTQYF. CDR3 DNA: TGTGCCATCAGTGAGTCGACGGGCTCGACCCAGTACTTC.

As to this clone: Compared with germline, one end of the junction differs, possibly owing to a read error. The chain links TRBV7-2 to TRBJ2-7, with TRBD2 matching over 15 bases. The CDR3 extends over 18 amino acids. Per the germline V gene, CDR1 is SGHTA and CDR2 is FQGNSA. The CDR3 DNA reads TGTGCCAGCAGGTTAGAGCCCCTTTGGACTAGCGGGGGGGCCGAGCAGTACTTC. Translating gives CASRLEPLWTSGGAEQYF. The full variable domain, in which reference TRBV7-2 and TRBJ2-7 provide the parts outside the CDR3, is GAGVSQSPSNKVTEKGKDVELRCDPISGHTALYWYRQSLGQGLEFLIYFQGNSAPDKSGLPSDRFSAERTGGSVSTLTIQRTQQEDSAVYLCASRLEPLWTSGGAEQYFGPGTRLTVT.

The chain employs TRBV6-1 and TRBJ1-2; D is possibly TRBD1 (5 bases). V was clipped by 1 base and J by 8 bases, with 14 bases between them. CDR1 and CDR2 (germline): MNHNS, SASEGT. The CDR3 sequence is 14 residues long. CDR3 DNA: TGTGCCAGCAGTGAAGGGAGCAGGGTAGGGGGCTACACCTTC. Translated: CASSEGSRVGGYTF.

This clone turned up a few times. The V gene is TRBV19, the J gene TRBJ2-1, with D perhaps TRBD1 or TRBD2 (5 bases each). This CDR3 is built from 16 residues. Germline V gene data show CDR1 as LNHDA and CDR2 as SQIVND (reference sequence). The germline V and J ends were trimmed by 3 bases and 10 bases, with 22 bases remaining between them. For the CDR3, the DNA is TGTGCCAGTAGTATTGAACACAGGCCCCTTCCGGGGGAGCAGTTCTTC. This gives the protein CASSIEHRPLPGEQFF.

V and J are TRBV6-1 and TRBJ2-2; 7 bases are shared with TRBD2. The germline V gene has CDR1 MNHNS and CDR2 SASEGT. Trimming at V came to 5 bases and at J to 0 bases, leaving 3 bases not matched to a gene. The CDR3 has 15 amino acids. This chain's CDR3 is CASSRDYTNTGELFF. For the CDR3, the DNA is TGTGCCAGCAGTCGGGACTACACGAACACCGGGGAGCTGTTTTTT.

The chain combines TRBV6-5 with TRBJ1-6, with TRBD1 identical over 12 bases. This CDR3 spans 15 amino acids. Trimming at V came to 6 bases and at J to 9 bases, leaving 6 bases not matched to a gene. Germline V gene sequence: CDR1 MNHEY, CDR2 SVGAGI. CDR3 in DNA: TGTGCCAGCAGAACGGGACAGGGGGCGTTTTCACCCCTCCACTTT. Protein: CASRTGQGAFSPLHF.

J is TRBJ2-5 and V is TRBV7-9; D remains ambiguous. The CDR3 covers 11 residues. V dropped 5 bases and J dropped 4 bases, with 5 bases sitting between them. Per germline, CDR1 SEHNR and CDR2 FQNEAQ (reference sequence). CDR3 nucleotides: TGTGCCAGCAGCGGGGTAGAGACCCAGTACTTC. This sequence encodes CASSGVETQYF.

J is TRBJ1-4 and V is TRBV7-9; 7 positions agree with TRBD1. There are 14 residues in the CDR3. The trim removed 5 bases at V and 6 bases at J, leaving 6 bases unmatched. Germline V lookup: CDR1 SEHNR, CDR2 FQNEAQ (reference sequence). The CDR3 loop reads CASSPGQPDEKLFF. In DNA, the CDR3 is TGTGCCAGCAGCCCGGGACAGCCTGATGAAAAACTGTTTTTT.

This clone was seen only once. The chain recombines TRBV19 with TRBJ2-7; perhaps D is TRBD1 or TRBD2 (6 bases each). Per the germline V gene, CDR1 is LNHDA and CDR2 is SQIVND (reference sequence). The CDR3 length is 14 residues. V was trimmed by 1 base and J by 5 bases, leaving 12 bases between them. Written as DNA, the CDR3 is TGTGCCAGTAGTATAGGAACGGGGGCGGACGAGCAGTACTTC. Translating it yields CASSIGTGADEQYF.

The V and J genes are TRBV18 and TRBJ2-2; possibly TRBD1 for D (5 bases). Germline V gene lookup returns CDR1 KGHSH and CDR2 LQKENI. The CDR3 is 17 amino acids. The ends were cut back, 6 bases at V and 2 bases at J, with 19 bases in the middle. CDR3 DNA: TGTGCCAGCTCTTCTGGAGCGACCAGGGTAAACACCGGGGAGCTGTTTTTT. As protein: CASSSGATRVNTGELFF.

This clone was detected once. The CDR3 protein is CAILEGSSGTEAFF. DNA of the CDR3: TGTGCCATCCTCGAGGGTTCAAGTGGCACTGAAGCTTTCTTT. J is TRBJ1-1 and V is TRBV10-3; no clear D. This CDR3 has 14 amino acids. From germline, CDR1 is ENHRY and CDR2 SYGVKD. The V end lost 8 bases, the J end lost 4 bases, and 17 bases lay between the germline ends.

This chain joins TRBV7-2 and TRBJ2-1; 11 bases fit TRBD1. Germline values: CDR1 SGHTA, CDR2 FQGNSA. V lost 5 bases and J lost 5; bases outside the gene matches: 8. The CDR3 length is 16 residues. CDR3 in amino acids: CASSRRTGGSNNEQFF. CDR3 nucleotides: TGTGCCAGCAGCCGGAGGACAGGGGGCTCGAACAATGAGCAGTTCTTC.

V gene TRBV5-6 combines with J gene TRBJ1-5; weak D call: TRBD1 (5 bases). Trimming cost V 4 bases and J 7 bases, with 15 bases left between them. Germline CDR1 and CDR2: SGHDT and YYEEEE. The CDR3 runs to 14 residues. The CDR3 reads CASSLPGPQQPQHF. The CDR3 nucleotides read TGTGCCAGCAGCCTCCCAGGGCCCCAACAGCCCCAGCATTTT.

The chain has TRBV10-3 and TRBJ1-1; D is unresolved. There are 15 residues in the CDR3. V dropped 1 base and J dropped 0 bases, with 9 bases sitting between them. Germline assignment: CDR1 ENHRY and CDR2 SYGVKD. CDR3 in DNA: TGTGCCATCAGTGAGTTTGCGGGGATGAACACTGAAGCTTTCTTT. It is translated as CAISEFAGMNTEAFF.

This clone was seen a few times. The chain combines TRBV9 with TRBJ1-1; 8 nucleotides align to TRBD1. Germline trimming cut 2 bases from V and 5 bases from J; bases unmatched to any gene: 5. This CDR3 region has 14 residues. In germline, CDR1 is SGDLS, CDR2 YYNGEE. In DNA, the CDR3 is TGTGCCAGCAGCGTCTCACAGGGGGGGACTGAAGCTTTCTTT. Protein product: CASSVSQGGTEAFF.

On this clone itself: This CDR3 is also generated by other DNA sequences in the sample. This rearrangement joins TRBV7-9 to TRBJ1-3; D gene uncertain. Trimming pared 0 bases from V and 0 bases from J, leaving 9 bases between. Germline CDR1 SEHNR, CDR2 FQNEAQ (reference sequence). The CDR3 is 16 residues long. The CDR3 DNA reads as TGTGCCAGCAGCTTAGCCCCAGGCCCCTCTGGAAACACCATATATTTT. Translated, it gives CASSLAPGPSGNTIYF.

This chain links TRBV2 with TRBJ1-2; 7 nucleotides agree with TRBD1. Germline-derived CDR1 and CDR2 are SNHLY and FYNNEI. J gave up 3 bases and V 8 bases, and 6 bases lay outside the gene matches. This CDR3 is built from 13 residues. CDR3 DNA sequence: TGTGCCAGCGGGGGAGGGGGCGACTATGGCTACACCTTC. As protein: CASGGGGDYGYTF.

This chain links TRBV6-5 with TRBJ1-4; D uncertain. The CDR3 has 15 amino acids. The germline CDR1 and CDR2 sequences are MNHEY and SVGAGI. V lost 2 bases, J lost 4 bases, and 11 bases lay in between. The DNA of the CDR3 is TGTGCCAGCAGTTACGTCTGGAAGGGTAATGAAAAACTGTTTTTT. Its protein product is CASSYVWKGNEKLFF.

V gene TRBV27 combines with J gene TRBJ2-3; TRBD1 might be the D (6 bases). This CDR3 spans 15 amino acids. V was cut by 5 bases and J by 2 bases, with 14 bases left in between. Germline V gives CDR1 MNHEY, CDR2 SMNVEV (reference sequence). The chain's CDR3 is CASSPYRAYTDTQYF. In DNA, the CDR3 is TGTGCCAGCAGTCCGTACAGGGCATACACAGATACGCAGTATTTT.

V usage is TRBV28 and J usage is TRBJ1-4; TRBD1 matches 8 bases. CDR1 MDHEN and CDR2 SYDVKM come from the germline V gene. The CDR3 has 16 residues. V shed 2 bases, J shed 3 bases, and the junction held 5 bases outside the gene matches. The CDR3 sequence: CASSLTQQGANEKLFF. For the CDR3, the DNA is TGTGCCAGCAGTTTAACCCAACAGGGGGCTAATGAAAAACTGTTTTTT.